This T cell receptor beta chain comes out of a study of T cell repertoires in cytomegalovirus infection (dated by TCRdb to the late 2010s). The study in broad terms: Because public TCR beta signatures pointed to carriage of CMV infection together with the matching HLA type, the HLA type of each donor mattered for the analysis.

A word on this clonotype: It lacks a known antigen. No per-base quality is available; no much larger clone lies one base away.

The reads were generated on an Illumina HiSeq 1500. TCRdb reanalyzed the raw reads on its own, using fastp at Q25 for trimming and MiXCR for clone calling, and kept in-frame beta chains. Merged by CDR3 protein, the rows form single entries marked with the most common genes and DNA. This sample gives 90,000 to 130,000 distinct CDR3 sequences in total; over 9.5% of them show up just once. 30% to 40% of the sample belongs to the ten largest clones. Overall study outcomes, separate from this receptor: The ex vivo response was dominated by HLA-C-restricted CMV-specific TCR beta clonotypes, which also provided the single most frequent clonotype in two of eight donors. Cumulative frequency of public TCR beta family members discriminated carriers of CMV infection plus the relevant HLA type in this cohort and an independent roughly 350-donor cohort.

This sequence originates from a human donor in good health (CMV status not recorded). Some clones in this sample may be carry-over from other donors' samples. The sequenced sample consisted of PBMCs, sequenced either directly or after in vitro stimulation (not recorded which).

Read as DNA, the sequence is TGTGCCAGCAGCCGGACAGGGGGTTACAGCTCCTACGAGCAGTACTTC. Translated, it gives CASSRTGGYSSYEQYF. Rearrangement joined TRBV3-1 to TRBJ2-7, with 10 bases in between that match TRBD1. V is pruned by 4 bases and J by 0 bases, leaving 6 bases of the junction without a gene match. The CDR3 numbers 16 residues from cysteine through phenylalanine. Solely the CDR3 DNA is kept, with 48 bases framed from the first base. CDR1 is given as LGHDT and CDR2 as YNNKEL, both from the germline V gene (reference sequence).